This T cell receptor (beta chain) comes out of a study of Ad26.COV2.S vaccination and SARS-CoV-2 variants. Turning to the study itself: By the intramuscular route, Ad26.COV2.S was given once, or twice 56 days apart.

Broader study findings: Responses of spike-specific T cells (both CD8+ and CD4+) reportedly showed substantial breadth after vaccination. Measures of TCR breadth and depth may have fallen short of total T cell responses.

The CDR3 covers 15 residues. Looked up from germline, CDR1 is LNHDA and CDR2 is SQIVND (reference sequence). V lost 7 bases, J lost 0 bases, and 12 bases lay in between. Concerning this clone itself: Its antigen is as yet unknown.

Treatment specified: roughly 18 received Ad26.COV2.S at low or high dose, single or two shots; several received placebo; per-sample allocation not given. Collection of the samples took place on day 63 after the first injection of vaccine or placebo. This adult donor, from Boston, was 18-55 years old. Repertoires were generated with immunoSEQ multiplex PCR, while TCRdb's copy carries only in-frame clones and drops some. The sample consists of roughly 700,000 clones, 80% to 90% of them appearing once. The sequencing used peripheral blood, collected in a trial of Ad26.COV2.S vaccine versus placebo. The receptor's source is a person aged 18-60 years who received the Ad26.COV2.S COVID-19 vaccine or a placebo. The V and J genes are TRBV19 and TRBJ1-4; D is undetermined. The CDR3 DNA sequence: TGTGCCAGTACTCTCCGACATCCAACTAATGAAAAACTGTTTTTT. Protein: CASTLRHPTNEKLFF.